The 23 T cell receptor beta chains below were found in one sample sequenced in a study of cytomegalovirus exposure and HLA in healthy donors. TCRdb's copy holds only in-frame clones and misses some; the assay was immunoSEQ multiplex PCR. The sample lists 110,000 or so clones; roughly 88% were seen once. Sample: PBMCs. The origin of the receptors is a man younger than 35 in good health and CMV-seronegative.

The chain uses TRBV4-1 and TRBJ2-1, with TRBD2 identical over 11 bases. With 6 bases clipped from V and 4 bases from J, the junction kept 5 bases outside the gene matches. Germline assignment: CDR1 MGHRA and CDR2 YSYEKL. CDR3 length equals 15 residues. This chain's CDR3 is CASSRGLAGYNEQFF. The CDR3 DNA is TGCGCCAGCAGTAGAGGACTAGCGGGTTACAATGAGCAGTTCTTC.

This clone was seen a few times. This chain uses TRBV4-1 with TRBJ2-7, with TRBD1 matching 8 bases. V trimming: 3 bases; J trimming: 3 bases; junction bases outside the gene matches: 7. The CDR3 totals 15 residues. The germline gives CDR1 MGHRA, CDR2 YSYEKL. Here the CDR3 reads CASSHTRDRIYEQYF. The CDR3 DNA reads TGCGCCAGCAGCCACACCCGGGACAGGATCTACGAGCAGTACTTC.

This sequence joins TRBV4-1 and TRBJ2-1, with TRBD1 matching 7 bases. After removal of 2 bases from V and 4 bases from J, the junction contained 8 bases not matched to a gene. The CDR3 runs 16 residues. Germline loops: CDR1 MGHRA, CDR2 YSYEKL. Here the CDR3 DNA reads TGCGCCAGCAGCCAACCCAGACAGGGAAGATACAATGAGCAGTTCTTC. The encoded protein is CASSQPRQGRYNEQFF.

This chain links TRBV7-8 with TRBJ2-3; 13 positions agree with TRBD2. Losses at the gene ends were 5 bases for V and 10 bases for J; bases not matched to a gene: 24. Germline-derived CDR1 and CDR2 are SGHVS and FQNEAQ. This CDR3 contains 20 residues. CDR3 residues: CASSATGTSGEEMRSKAQYF. The CDR3, as DNA: TGTGCCAGCAGCGCAACCGGGACTAGCGGGGAGGAGATGCGGTCGAAGGCGCAGTATTTT. Filled out from reference TRBV7-8 and TRBJ2-3, the complete variable domain reads GAGVSQSPRYKVAKRGQDVALRCDPISGHVSLFWYQQALGQGPEFLTYFQNEAQLDKSGLPSDRFFAERPEGSVSTLKIQRTQQEDSAVYLCASSATGTSGEEMRSKAQYFGPGTRLTVL.

To note about this clone: The junction differs from germline at one of its ends, possibly a read error. The chain has TRBV2 and TRBJ2-1, with a tentative D call TRBD2 (5 bases). This CDR3 comprises 12 residues. CDR1 and CDR2 (germline): SNHLY, FYNNEI. CDR3 sequence (DNA): TGTGCCAGCAGTGAAGTACTATTACTAGTCGTCTTC. Its protein is CASSEVLLLVVF.

Only one count was recorded for this clone. This chain's CDR3 is CASSLGGINYEQYF. The CDR3 bases are TGCGCCAGCAGCTTGGGCGGGATTAACTACGAGCAGTACTTC. J is TRBJ2-7 and V is TRBV5-1, with D possibly matching TRBD2 (6 bases). The CDR3 contains 14 residues. The V end was cut by 0 bases, the J end by 3 bases, with 10 bases between. The germline V gene encodes CDR1 SGHRS and CDR2 YFSETQ.

V is TRBV13 and J is TRBJ1-2, with TRBD1 matching over 7 bases. The length of the CDR3 is 14 residues. Germline V gene lookup returns CDR1 PRHDT and CDR2 FYEKMQ (reference sequence). The J segment lost 3 bases and the V segment lost 5 bases, leaving 6 bases of the junction unmatched. The CDR3 coding sequence is TGTGCCAGCAGCGCCCGACAGGGCCACTATGGCTACACCTTC. Protein product: CASSARQGHYGYTF.

The rearrangement joins TRBV5-1 to TRBJ2-2; TRBD2 is a possible D gene (6 bases). Trimming shortened V by 3 bases and J by 7 bases, and 13 bases separated the two germline ends. This CDR3 spans 14 amino acids. Looked up from germline, CDR1 is SGHRS and CDR2 is YFSETQ. The chain's CDR3 is CASSSGLLSGELFF. The CDR3 bases are TGCGCCAGCAGCTCAGGACTATTGAGCGGGGAGCTGTTTTTT.

This chain connects TRBV27 to TRBJ2-7, with 9 bases lining up with TRBD2. CDR1 is MNHEY and CDR2 is SMNVEV in the germline V gene (reference sequence). CDR3 length: 19 amino acids. Unmatched junction bases numbered 13, after V lost 1 base and J lost 0 bases. The CDR3 region has the DNA TGTGCCAGCAGTTTATTTGGTAGCGGGAGATTCGATAGCTCCTACGAGCAGTACTTC. Amino acid sequence: CASSLFGSGRFDSSYEQYF.

This clone came up a few times. The chain joins TRBV5-4 to TRBJ2-7; 11 positions match TRBD2. Trimming took 3 bases from V and 5 from J; bases not matched to a gene: 4. Germline values: CDR1 SGHNT, CDR2 YYREEE (reference sequence). The CDR3 has 14 residues. The CDR3 bases are TGTGCCAGCAGCTCACTAGCGGGGGAGGACGAGCAGTACTTC. This codes for CASSSLAGEDEQYF.

The chain carries TRBV28 and TRBJ2-7, with D perhaps matching TRBD1 (5 bases). This CDR3 is 16 amino acids long. The V gene lost 1 base and the J gene lost 0 bases, with 13 bases spanning the gap. The germline gives CDR1 MDHEN, CDR2 SYDVKM. This CDR3 is CASSLLGPVSSYEQYF. Here the CDR3 DNA reads TGTGCCAGCAGTTTATTGGGGCCTGTGAGCTCCTACGAGCAGTACTTC. Using reference TRBV28 and TRBJ2-7 for the parts outside the CDR3, the full variable domain is DVKVTQSSRYLVKRTGEKVFLECVQDMDHENMFWYRQDPGLGLRLIYFSYDVKMKEKGDIPEGYSVSREKKERFSLILESASTNQTSMYLCASSLLGPVSSYEQYFGPGTRLTVT.

The CDR3: CASSEGQGGEKLFF. CDR3 coding DNA: TGTGCCAGCAGCGAGGGACAGGGTGGGGAAAAACTGTTTTTT. The chain uses TRBV13 and TRBJ1-4, with 9 bases lining up with TRBD1. The length of the CDR3 is 14 residues. After removal of 5 bases from V and 8 bases from J, the junction contained 6 bases not matched to a gene. Germline V CDR1 and CDR2: PRHDT, FYEKMQ (reference sequence).

A few counts support this clone. J is TRBJ1-1 and V is TRBV10-2; TRBD1 is a possible D gene (5 bases). Between the trimmed V and J ends, which lost 4 bases and 0 bases, there was a span of 9 bases. The CDR3 has 14 residues. Looked up from germline, CDR1 is WSHSY and CDR2 is SAAADI. The DNA of the CDR3 is TGCGCCAGCAGTGTTTCGGACATGAACACTGAAGCTTTCTTT. It codes for CASSVSDMNTEAFF.

The chain joins TRBV2 to TRBJ2-1; 13 bases fit TRBD2. Germline V lookup: CDR1 SNHLY, CDR2 FYNNEI. The CDR3 has 17 amino acids. V shed 2 bases and J 6 bases; nucleotides not matched to a gene: 7. The CDR3 DNA is TGTGCCAGCAGTGAAAACTTACTAGCGGGAGGGACCAATGAGCAGTTCTTC. This gives the protein CASSENLLAGGTNEQFF.

V and J are TRBV11-3 and TRBJ2-7, with 7 positions matching TRBD1. With 5 bases clipped from V and 0 bases from J, the junction kept 4 bases outside the gene matches. CDR1 SGHNT and CDR2 YENEEA come from the germline V gene. The CDR3 has 14 amino acids. The CDR3 bases are TGTGCCAGCAGCCCGGGGACAGACTCCTACGAGCAGTACTTC. It translates to CASSPGTDSYEQYF.

The J gene is TRBJ2-3, the V gene TRBV28; TRBD2 matches at 10 bases. V lost 5 bases and J lost 2; bases outside the gene matches: 10. This CDR3 contains 17 residues. Germline CDR1 and CDR2: MDHEN and SYDVKM. Written as DNA, the CDR3 is TGTGCCAGCAGTCCCCTAATAGCGGGAGGTACCACAGATACGCAGTATTTT. It translates to CASSPLIAGGTTDTQYF.

J is TRBJ1-1 and V is TRBV30, with 7 positions matching TRBD1. V was clipped by 2 bases and J by 0 bases; unmatched bases: 15. The CDR3 spans 18 residues. In germline, CDR1 is GTSNPN, CDR2 SVGIG (reference sequence). The CDR3 protein is CAWSLSGTEAVMNTEAFF. The CDR3, as DNA: TGTGCCTGGAGTTTATCCGGGACAGAAGCTGTCATGAACACTGAAGCTTTCTTT. Variable domain in full (rest from reference TRBV30 and TRBJ1-1): SQTIHQWPATLVQPVGSPLSLECTVEGTSNPNLYWYRQAAGRGLQLLFYSVGIGQISSEVPQNLSASRPQDRQFILSSKKLLLSDSGFYLCAWSLSGTEAVMNTEAFFGQGTRLTVV.

This clone was seen a handful of times. The chain employs TRBV5-1 and TRBJ2-7, with 8 bases identical to TRBD1. CDR1 is SGHRS, CDR2 YFSETQ, per germline. This CDR3 is 15 amino acids long. V lost 4 bases to trimming and J lost 3 bases; unmatched junction nucleotides: 9. The CDR3 region is CASSPGQGTSYEQYF. In DNA form, the CDR3 reads TGCGCCAGCAGCCCAGGACAGGGCACCAGCTACGAGCAGTACTTC.

This sequence joins TRBV2 and TRBJ1-3; D remains unclear. The CDR3 has 15 amino acids. V was pared by 2 bases and J by 0 bases, with 8 bases between. CDR1 is SNHLY, CDR2 FYNNEI, per germline. The CDR3 sequence is CASSERTVSGNTIYF. CDR3 nucleotide sequence: TGTGCCAGCAGTGAAAGAACAGTCTCTGGAAACACCATATATTTT.

The chain combines TRBV14 with TRBJ2-1; 8 bases fit TRBD2. The CDR3 totals 13 residues. Germline values: CDR1 SGHDN, CDR2 FVKESK. The V and J ends lost 0 bases and 14 bases, in that order; junction bases with no gene match: 6. The DNA for the CDR3 is TGTGCCAGCAGCCAAGAAGAAGCGGGAGTAAAGTTCTTC. Translating it yields CASSQEEAGVKFF.

The chain links TRBV5-6 to TRBJ2-7; no definite D call. The CDR3 contains 14 residues. V lost 0 bases and J lost 2, with 9 bases in between. Germline lookup yields CDR1 SGHDT and CDR2 YYEEEE. The CDR3 DNA is TGTGCCAGCAGCTTGGCTTGGCAGGCCTACGAGCAGTACTTC. Its translation: CASSLAWQAYEQYF.

J is TRBJ1-3 and V is TRBV27; D is unclear. Germline V gene sequence: CDR1 MNHEY, CDR2 SMNVEV (reference sequence). Deletions cut 7 bases from V and 0 bases from J, with 7 bases between. CDR3 length: 13 amino acids. The CDR3 bases are TGTGCCAGCATGCGACTCTCTGGAAACACCATATATTTT. Amino acids: CASMRLSGNTIYF.

This clone was counted once. An end of the junction does not agree with germline; a read error may underlie this. The chain couples TRBV28 to TRBJ1-5; D might be TRBD1 (6 bases). Germline CDR1 is MDHEN and CDR2 is SYDVKM. CDR3 length equals 13 residues. CDR3 region: CASSSSRGALSAF. The DNA of the CDR3 is TGTGCCAGCAGTTCCTCGCGGGGGGCCCTAAGCGCCTTT. Supplemented by reference TRBV28 and TRBJ1-5, the full variable domain reads DVKVTQSSRYLVKRTGEKVFLECVQDMDHENMFWYRQDPGLGLRLIYFSYDVKMKEKGDIPEGYSVSREKKERFSLILESASTNQTSMYLCASSSSRGALSAFGDGTRLSIL.